This is a list of T cell receptor beta chains from one sample in a study of beta chain features in type 1 diabetes. Sequencing was performed with immunoSEQ multiplex PCR; in TCRdb, only in-frame clones are kept and a portion is missing. The sample carries 140,000 to 150,000 clones, 10% recorded once. Sequencing used naive CD4+ T cells from blood. These receptors originate from a man aged 18 to 29 in good health. Both conserved end residues are trimmed from each CDR3. The order of the fields is V gene, J gene, CDR3 protein.

V: TRBV7-7; J: TRBJ2-1; CDR3: ASSLESGSYNEQF
V: TRBV7-9; J: TRBJ2-2; CDR3: ASSLFGGGNTGELF
V: TRBV28; J: TRBJ1-6; CDR3: ASSPLDRDNSPLH
V: TRBV18; J: TRBJ1-4; CDR3: ASSPGQGAEANEKLF
V: TRBV6-5; J: TRBJ1-6; CDR3: ASSDRGDSPLH
V: TRBV9; J: TRBJ1-1; CDR3: ASSVETGAMNTEAF
V: TRBV7-3; J: TRBJ2-5; CDR3: ASSLVASGTQY
V: TRBV19; J: TRBJ1-1; CDR3: ASSPSQGRRAEAF
V: TRBV7-3; J: TRBJ2-5; CDR3: ASSLSREETQY
V: TRBV10-3; J: TRBJ2-1; CDR3: AISESRRGGQNEQF
V: TRBV11-2; J: TRBJ2-1; CDR3: ASSPRTSQGNEQF
V: TRBV7-9; J: TRBJ1-4; CDR3: ASSLGQTGEKLF
V: TRBV2; J: TRBJ1-1; CDR3: ASTPDSPTEAF
V: TRBV7-2; J: TRBJ1-3; CDR3: ASSSLRNTIY
V: TRBV28; J: TRBJ1-2; CDR3: ASSPGQSNYGYT
V: TRBV6-5; J: TRBJ1-6; CDR3: ASSYSGLQGNSPLH
V: TRBV10-3; J: TRBJ1-2; CDR3: AISDQQANNYGYT
V: TRBV7-2; J: TRBJ2-7; CDR3: ASSLNSGLYEQY
V: TRBV6-1; J: TRBJ1-2; CDR3: ASSEGQSGGYT
V: TRBV5-1; J: TRBJ2-3; CDR3: ASSRDTTDTQY
V: TRBV7-9; J: TRBJ2-7; CDR3: ASSLESGGAGSYEQY
V: TRBV6-4; J: TRBJ2-3; CDR3: ASSETSGGADTQY
V: TRBV20-1; J: TRBJ2-7; CDR3: SAPGSGEQY
V: TRBV11-3; J: TRBJ2-7; CDR3: ASSMDGQAEYEQY
V: TRBV6-5; J: TRBJ2-1; CDR3: ASSEPEMDEQF
V: TRBV4-3; J: TRBJ2-1; CDR3: ASSQGGFSGDYNEQF
V: TRBV7-9; J: TRBJ2-5; CDR3: ASSGGRLAGIPSQETQY
V: TRBV7-9; J: TRBJ1-6; CDR3: ASSEGVSSPLH
V: TRBV11-2; J: TRBJ1-2; CDR3: ASSLQRTALGYGYT
V: TRBV2; J: TRBJ1-5; CDR3: ASKDSSWGQPQH
V: TRBV15; J: TRBJ2-7; CDR3: ATSSPRGGSYEQY
V: TRBV9; J: TRBJ1-5; CDR3: ASSVGGTDSNQPQH
V: TRBV5-1; J: TRBJ2-5; CDR3: ASSLGQNQETQY
V: TRBV28; J: TRBJ2-1; CDR3: ASSFSWAGGSDEQF
V: TRBV15; J: TRBJ1-6; CDR3: ATSPDRGSGSPLH
V: TRBV7-2; J: TRBJ2-3; CDR3: ASSSLAAVTDTQY
V: TRBV6-5; J: TRBJ2-4; CDR3: ASSYGRQGTHQY
V: TRBV2; J: TRBJ1-2; CDR3: ACTGAQGYT